The 16 T cell receptor beta chains below were found in one sample sequenced in a study of blood T cell repertoires in COVID-19. This table comes from immunoSEQ multiplex PCR, and its TCRdb copy is limited to in-frame clones, with some not included. The table includes under 50,000 clones, roughly 93% detected once. Sequencing was performed on peripheral blood. All receptors come from a man aged 55 to 70 with COVID-19, enrolled during active disease.

J is TRBJ2-2 and V is TRBV4-1; tentative D call: TRBD2 (7 bases). The V end lost 2 bases, the J end lost 5 bases, and 18 bases lay between the germline ends. Germline V CDR1 and CDR2: MGHRA, YSYEKL. The CDR3 is 17 amino acids. CDR3 sequence: CASSQPLGGGHTGELFF. DNA of the CDR3: TGCGCCAGCAGCCAACCCCTGGGGGGGGGCCATACCGGGGAGCTGTTTTTT.

The V and J genes are TRBV7-9 and TRBJ2-6; 11 positions agree with TRBD1. V shed 4 bases and J 5 bases; nucleotides not matched to a gene: 10. CDR1 and CDR2 from the germline V gene are SEHNR and FQNEAQ (reference sequence). There are 18 residues in the CDR3. DNA of the CDR3: TGTGCCAGCAGCTCCCAGGGTGGGACAGGGGGTAGGGCCAACGTCCTGACTTTC. Translating it yields CASSSQGGTGGRANVLTF.

The V gene is TRBV5-1, the J gene TRBJ2-7, with a weak D call TRBD2 (6 bases). The germline gives CDR1 SGHRS, CDR2 YFSETQ. The CDR3 consists of 14 residues. The V end was cut by 0 bases, the J end by 2 bases, with 9 bases between. CDR3 coding DNA: TGCGCCAGCAGCTTGGGTCCGGGAGCCTACGAGCAGTACTTC. It codes for CASSLGPGAYEQYF. Full variable domain (missing parts from reference TRBV5-1 and TRBJ2-7): KAGVTQTPRYLIKTRGQQVTLSCSPISGHRSVSWYQQTPGQGLQFLFEYFSETQRNKGNFPGRFSGRQFSNSRSEMNVSTLELGDSALYLCASSLGPGAYEQYFGPGTRLTVT.

V and J are TRBV11-1 and TRBJ2-3; TRBD2 matches at 8 bases. V lost 3 bases and J lost 3; bases outside the gene matches: 5. Germline V gene sequence: CDR1 SGHAT, CDR2 FQDESV (reference sequence). This CDR3 contains 15 residues. CDR3 sequence: CASSLAAGGTDTQYF. As DNA, the CDR3 is TGTGCCAGCAGCTTGGCCGCGGGGGGAACAGATACGCAGTATTTT.

The chain links TRBV6-2 or TRBV6-3 to TRBJ1-5; D possibly corresponds to TRBD1 (6 bases). The CDR3 is 14 amino acids. CDR1 is MNHEY, CDR2 SVGEGT, per germline. The germline V and J ends were trimmed by 5 bases and 5 bases, with 13 bases remaining between them. CDR3 in amino acids: CASSGQSSYQPQHF. CDR3 in DNA: TGTGCCAGCAGTGGACAGTCCTCATATCAGCCCCAGCATTTT.

In DNA, the CDR3 is TGTGCCACCAGTGATTTGCACAGGGGGCGCGCCTACGAGCAGTACTTC. It translates to CATSDLHRGRAYEQYF. V usage is TRBV24-1 and J usage is TRBJ2-7; 9 bases are shared with TRBD1. From germline, CDR1 is KGHDR and CDR2 SFDVKD. The CDR3 spans 16 residues. With V trimmed by 0 bases and J by 2 bases, 4 bases remained unmatched.

This clone has a single count. V and J are TRBV14 and TRBJ2-3; 10 positions match TRBD2. CDR1 and CDR2 (germline): SGHDN, FVKESK. J lost 4 bases, V lost 1 base, and 14 bases had no gene match. The CDR3 totals 19 residues. The CDR3 coding sequence is TGTGCCAGCAGCCAAGGGATCTGGAGCGGGAGGGCCCTTGCAGATACGCAGTATTTT. It is translated as CASSQGIWSGRALADTQYF.

V gene TRBV6-5 combines with J gene TRBJ1-2; 8 bases are shared with TRBD1. CDR1 is MNHEY and CDR2 is SVGAGI in the germline V gene. With 6 bases clipped from V and 4 bases from J, the junction kept 4 bases outside the gene matches. This CDR3 spans 13 amino acids. CDR3 protein: CASRDTGGYGYTF. The CDR3, as DNA: TGTGCCAGCAGGGACACAGGGGGCTATGGCTACACCTTC.

In this sample, this clone turned up once. V is TRBV6-5 and J is TRBJ2-2; possible D gene TRBD1, 6 bases. CDR1 is MNHEY and CDR2 is SVGAGI in the germline V gene. The CDR3 extends over 15 amino acids. V was shortened by 2 bases and J by 6 bases, with 13 bases between the two germline ends. The CDR3 sequence: CASSYQQGSAGELFF. The CDR3 nucleotides are TGTGCCAGCAGTTACCAGCAGGGGTCGGCCGGGGAGCTGTTTTTT.

This clone was counted a few times. V and J are TRBV11-1 and TRBJ1-1; 7 nucleotides match TRBD1. The CDR3 runs 16 residues. Germline CDR1 SGHAT, CDR2 FQDESV (reference sequence). After removal of 0 bases from V and 4 bases from J, the junction contained 8 bases not matched to a gene. CDR3 in amino acids: CASSLAFRTGATEAFF. The DNA of the CDR3 is TGTGCCAGCAGCTTAGCGTTTCGAACAGGGGCCACTGAAGCTTTCTTT.

This clone has just one count. The V and J genes are TRBV19 and TRBJ2-2; 7 positions match TRBD2. The CDR3 sequence is 15 residues long. Germline CDR1 LNHDA, CDR2 SQIVND (reference sequence). Germline trimming cut 7 bases from V and 2 bases from J; bases unmatched to any gene: 7. CDR3 sequence reads: CASNAGTTNTGELFF. CDR3 bases: TGTGCCAGTAATGCCGGGACTACTAACACCGGGGAGCTGTTTTTT.

The chain carries TRBV19 and TRBJ1-2; D is possibly TRBD1 (6 bases). The CDR3 covers 19 residues. Looked up from germline, CDR1 is LNHDA and CDR2 is SQIVND (reference sequence). V was cut by 4 bases and J by 3 bases, with 27 bases left in between. DNA of the CDR3: TGTGCCAGTAGTACGACGCTCAGGCTTGGAACAGGGAGCTACTATGGCTACACCTTC. Amino acid sequence: CASSTTLRLGTGSYYGYTF.

This sequence joins TRBV29-1 and TRBJ2-7; 12 bases fit TRBD2. The CDR3 length is 14 residues. The junction had 12 bases not matched to a gene; V was cut back by 8 bases and J by 7 bases. The germline V gene has CDR1 SQVTM and CDR2 ANQGSEA. CDR3 amino acids: CSFSGLAGSREQYF. CDR3 nucleotide sequence: TGCAGCTTCTCCGGACTAGCGGGATCGAGAGAGCAGTACTTC.

V is TRBV7-9 and J is TRBJ2-2, with D unresolved. CDR1 and CDR2 (germline): SEHNR, FQNEAQ (reference sequence). V dropped 11 bases and J dropped 4 bases, with 8 bases sitting between them. CDR3 length equals 11 residues. CDR3 in amino acids: CAYYRTGELFF. For the CDR3, the DNA is TGTGCCTACTACCGCACCGGGGAGCTGTTTTTT.

V is TRBV3-1 (or the pseudogene TRBV3-2) and J is TRBJ2-7, with D possibly matching TRBD2 (5 bases). CDR3 length equals 15 residues. Germline CDR1 is LGHDT and CDR2 is YNNKEL (reference sequence). The V and J ends lost 4 bases and 4 bases respectively, with 17 bases between them. The CDR3: CASSLGGLGKYEQYF. In DNA, the CDR3 is TGTGCCAGCAGCCTAGGTGGACTCGGAAAGTACGAGCAGTACTTC.

The chain uses TRBV7-8 and TRBJ2-7, with 9 bases that match TRBD1. V lost 5 bases to trimming and J lost 4 bases; unmatched junction nucleotides: 6. Germline V gene lookup returns CDR1 SGHVS and CDR2 FQNEAQ. The CDR3 has 14 residues. CDR3 loop: CASSVGTGPYEQYF. In DNA, the CDR3 is TGTGCCAGCAGCGTAGGGACAGGGCCTTACGAGCAGTACTTC.